This is a list of T cell receptor beta chains from one sample in a study of blood T cell repertoires in COVID-19. Clones were read by immunoSEQ multiplex PCR, and TCRdb kept only the in-frame ones, dropping some. The sample shows hundreds of thousands of clones, around 87% of them seen only once. The sample was PBMCs or T cells enriched from blood (not recorded which). The receptors were gathered from a man aged 25 to 40 who had recovered from COVID-19. Both conserved end residues are part of each CDR3. A D gene is named only where the DNA matches it firmly. Size values are once, few and many counts, or a class for expanded clones, and some rows have none.

TRBJ1-6 NA TRBD1 TRBV2 CASSRDRVFAGESPLHF TGTGCCAGCTCGAGGGACAGGGTCTTCGCAGGAGAGTCACCCCTCCACTTT
TRBJ2-1 NA NA TRBV27 CASSLTGDLYNEQFF TGTGCCAGCAGTTTAACAGGCGACCTCTACAATGAGCAGTTCTTC
TRBJ1-5 NA NA TRBV6-5 CAIKGDNNQPQHF TGTGCCATAAAAGGGGATAACAATCAGCCCCAGCATTTT
TRBJ2-2 few NA TRBV5-4 CASSLRPGGKGTGELFF TGTGCCAGCAGCTTGAGGCCCGGGGGAAAGGGCACCGGGGAGCTGTTTTTT
TRBJ2-1 NA NA TRBV28 CASSSDGNEQFF TGTGCCAGCAGTTCCGACGGGAATGAGCAGTTCTTC
TRBJ2-7 NA NA TRBV5-1 CASSLVGGSEQYF TGCGCCAGCAGCTTGGTCGGGGGAAGCGAGCAGTACTTC
TRBJ2-3 NA NA TRBV7-9 CASSSPSDRTDTQYF TGTGCCAGCAGCTCGCCTAGCGACCGCACAGATACGCAGTATTTT
TRBJ2-5 NA NA TRBV6-5 CASSNLGGETQYF TGTGCCAGCAGTAACCTAGGGGGAGAGACCCAGTACTTC
TRBJ1-1 NA NA TRBV30 CAWSYTNTEAFF TGTGCCTGGAGTTATACAAACACTGAAGCTTTCTTT
TRBJ2-7 once NA TRBV9 CASSRASAEEQYF TGTGCCAGCAGTCGAGCGTCGGCGGAAGAGCAGTACTTC
TRBJ1-5 NA NA TRBV7-2 CASSLVGGDQPQHF TGTGCCAGCAGCTTAGTGGGAGGGGACCAGCCCCAGCATTTT
TRBJ2-7 few TRBD1 TRBV15 CATSEGTAGTYEQYF TGTGCCACCAGCGAGGGGACAGCTGGGACCTACGAGCAGTACTTC
TRBJ2-1 NA NA TRBV4-1 CASSQSGGLVVDEQFF TGCGCCAGCAGCCAGAGCGGAGGGTTAGTGGTGGATGAGCAGTTCTTC
TRBJ1-6 NA NA TRBV5-1 CASSTDRVAFGTPLHF TGCGCCAGCAGCACCGACAGAGTGGCCTTTGGTACACCCCTCCACTTT
TRBJ2-2 NA TRBD2 TRBV15 CASTSGNTGELFF TGTGCCAGTACTAGCGGGAACACCGGGGAGCTGTTTTTT
TRBJ2-1 once NA TRBV6-5 CASSSRPNNEQFF TGTGCCAGCAGTTCCCGTCCTAACAATGAGCAGTTCTTC
TRBJ1-4 NA NA TRBV12-3/TRBV12-4 CASSLGVEKLFF TGTGCCAGCAGCCTCGGAGTCGAAAAACTGTTTTTT
TRBJ1-5 NA TRBD1 TRBV4-1 CASSQEQGGKGNQPQHF TGCGCCAGCAGCCAAGAACAGGGGGGAAAAGGCAATCAGCCCCAGCATTTT
TRBJ2-7 once TRBD1 TRBV5-1 CASRLGTGGSEQYF TGCGCCAGCAGGCTCGGGACAGGGGGTTCCGAGCAGTACTTC
TRBJ2-5 NA NA TRBV6-5 CARGGGYQETQYF TGTGCCAGGGGTGGGGGGTACCAAGAGACCCAGTACTTC
TRBJ1-3 once NA TRBV5-1 CASSLQTPGSGNTIYF TGCGCCAGCAGCTTGCAAACTCCGGGATCAGGAAACACCATATATTTT
TRBJ2-7 NA TRBD1 TRBV6-5 CASSPLGTDYEQYF TGTGCCAGCAGTCCCCTCGGGACAGACTACGAGCAGTACTTC
TRBJ1-2 NA NA TRBV7-9 CASSLGGGYTF TGTGCCAGCAGCTTAGGAGGTGGCTACACCTTC
TRBJ1-1 NA NA TRBV6-5 CASSYSPAANTEAFF TGTGCCAGCAGTTACAGTCCAGCGGCGAACACTGAAGCTTTCTTT
TRBJ1-1 NA NA TRBV27 CASSPTGMDTEAFF TGTGCCAGCAGTCCAACAGGGATGGACACTGAAGCTTTCTTT
TRBJ2-2 NA NA TRBV11-2 CASSTYRIPGELFF TGTGCCAGCAGCACATACAGGATTCCCGGGGAGCTGTTTTTT
TRBJ2-1 NA TRBD1 TRBV18 CASSPGTGRNEQFF TGTGCCAGCTCACCGGGGACAGGGCGGAATGAGCAGTTCTTC
TRBJ1-5 NA TRBD1 TRBV2 CASSRDRDGGSNQPQHF TGTGCCAGCAGTAGGGACAGGGATGGAGGTAGCAATCAGCCCCAGCATTTT
TRBJ2-3 NA NA TRBV7-2 CASRQGGPADTQYF TGTGCCAGCAGGCAGGGAGGCCCTGCAGATACGCAGTATTTT
TRBJ2-1 NA NA TRBV3-1/TRBV3-2 CASSPSLSGEQFF TGTGCCAGCAGCCCCAGCCTGAGCGGTGAGCAGTTCTTC
TRBJ1-1 NA NA TRBV5-1 CASSLATGNTEAFF TGCGCCAGCAGCTTGGCTACAGGGAACACTGAAGCTTTCTTT
TRBJ2-7 NA NA TRBV28 CASSLSGNSYEQYF TGTGCCAGCAGTTTATCCGGGAACTCCTACGAGCAGTACTTC
TRBJ2-1 NA NA TRBV7-2 CASSDSGLSYNEQFF TGTGCCAGCAGCGATAGCGGCCTCTCCTACAATGAGCAGTTCTTC
TRBJ2-3 NA NA TRBV2 CASSDGRSPDTQYF TGTGCCAGCAGTGACGGCAGGTCGCCAGATACGCAGTATTTT
TRBJ1-1 NA NA TRBV19 CASSRRPGEAFF TGTGCCAGTAGTCGGCGACCCGGGGAAGCTTTCTTT
TRBJ1-6 NA NA TRBV12-3/TRBV12-4 CASSPGNSPLHF TGTGCCAGCAGTCCAGGGAACTCACCCCTCCACTTT
TRBJ2-7 NA TRBD2 TRBV5-4 CASSLVPLAAAYEQYF TGTGCCAGCAGCTTGGTTCCCCTAGCGGCCGCCTACGAGCAGTACTTC
TRBJ1-2 NA NA TRBV28 CASSPTQDGDGYTF TGTGCCAGCAGTCCCACCCAGGACGGGGATGGCTACACCTTC
TRBJ1-2 NA NA TRBV29-1 CSVEVDRFNYGYTF TGCAGCGTTGAAGTAGACAGGTTCAACTATGGCTACACCTTC
TRBJ1-5 few TRBD1 TRBV28 CASSSGQVLDQPQHF TGTGCCAGCAGTTCCGGACAGGTCTTAGATCAGCCCCAGCATTTT
TRBJ2-1 NA TRBD2 TRBV6-2/TRBV6-3 CASSYSMGEGPFGNEQFF TGTGCCAGCAGTTACTCGATGGGGGAGGGCCCCTTCGGGAATGAGCAGTTCTTC
TRBJ1-2 NA NA TRBV24-1 CATSDSSSQYGYTF TGTGCCACCAGTGATTCCTCCTCACAATATGGCTACACCTTC
TRBJ1-2 NA TRBD1 TRBV28 CASTWGQGYGYTF TGTGCCAGCACCTGGGGACAGGGCTATGGCTACACCTTC
TRBJ2-5 NA NA TRBV18 CASSQHDRGSEGTQYF TGTGCCAGCTCTCAACATGACCGAGGATCGGAAGGGACCCAGTACTTC
TRBJ2-7 NA TRBD2 TRBV10-2 CASRDSTSGTYEQYF TGCGCCAGCAGAGATTCGACTAGCGGGACCTACGAGCAGTACTTC
TRBJ2-2 NA TRBD1 TRBV5-8 CASSPNRQGRSAGELFF TGTGCCAGCAGCCCGAATCGACAGGGTAGGAGCGCCGGGGAGCTGTTTTTT
TRBJ1-3 NA NA TRBV3-1/TRBV3-2 CASSQDRTAGNTIYF TGTGCCAGCAGCCAAGATCGGACAGCTGGAAACACCATATATTTT
TRBJ2-3 NA TRBD2 TRBV27 CAVGGKAGARGDTQYF TGTGCCGTCGGGGGTAAAGCGGGAGCAAGGGGGGATACGCAGTATTTT
TRBJ2-2 NA TRBD2 TRBV28 CASSTGLAGLNTGELFF TGTGCCAGCAGTACGGGACTAGCGGGCCTGAACACCGGGGAGCTGTTTTTT
TRBJ2-5 NA TRBD1 TRBV6-6 CASSYMGQKQETQYF TGTGCCAGCAGTTACATGGGACAGAAACAAGAGACCCAGTACTTC
TRBJ1-5 NA NA TRBV19 CASSSMKGVWAQPQHF TGTGCCAGTAGTAGCATGAAGGGGGTTTGGGCTCAGCCCCAGCATTTT
TRBJ2-7 NA NA TRBV5-1 CASTGDSDYEQYF TGCGCCAGCACGGGGGACAGCGACTACGAGCAGTACTTC